This T cell receptor beta chain was identified during a study of T cell responses to AZD1222 COVID-19 vaccine. Overall study findings and caveats: CD4 TCRs covered the whole spike, strongest at regions 160-218 and 743-854. Only 5 or 6 individuals given AZD1222 were seropositive at baseline.

The repertoire was sequenced with immunoSEQ multiplex PCR; TCRdb's copy has only in-frame clones and lacks some. The sample holds about 120,000 clones, about 86% seen once. Analysis merged second doses at about 4 or about 12 weeks. A word on this clone: The antigen is not known.

This material consisted of peripheral blood, taken 28 days after the second AZD1222 dose. This TCR came from an adult who received the AZD1222 COVID-19 vaccine.

CDR3 in DNA: TGTGCCAGCAGCTCTGGTCCCGCGAGGTGGGGGGAGGATGTAAAACTGTTTTTT. Its protein is CASSSGPARWGEDVKLFF. This sequence joins TRBV7-8 and TRBJ1-4; TRBD1 is a possible D gene (5 bases). The CDR3 extends over 18 amino acids. Trimming shortened V by 4 bases and J by 10 bases, and 28 bases separated the two germline ends. Germline CDR1 is SGHVS and CDR2 is FQNEAQ.